The rows below give T cell receptor beta chains drawn from one sample of a study of blood T cell repertoires in COVID-19. Profiling relied on immunoSEQ multiplex PCR, and the TCRdb table lists in-frame clones only, not all of them. The table shows about 230,000 clones, with roughly 82% occurring only once. The sample comprised peripheral blood. These receptors all come from a middle-aged woman who had recovered from COVID-19. Both conserved end residues are part of each CDR3. D genes are given only for firm matches. Clone size, where shown, is once, few, many, or a class for clones that have expanded.

d_gene	abundance	v_gene	j_gene	CDR3aa	CDR3nt
TRBD1	NA	TRBV7-2	TRBJ1-6	CASSFDRVGSPLHF	TGTGCCAGCAGCTTCGACAGGGTTGGTTCACCCCTCCACTTT
NA	NA	TRBV10-3	TRBJ1-1	CAIRTTNTEAFF	TGTGCCATCCGGACAACCAACACTGAAGCTTTCTTT
NA	NA	TRBV6-4	TRBJ2-3	CASPFVRATSTDTQYF	TGTGCCAGCCCTTTCGTGAGGGCCACTAGCACAGATACGCAGTATTTT
NA	NA	TRBV5-1	TRBJ1-4	CASKISTNEKLFF	TGCGCCAGCAAAATCTCAACTAATGAAAAACTGTTTTTT
NA	NA	TRBV6-2/TRBV6-3	TRBJ1-1	CASSYRQNTEAFF	TGTGCCAGCAGTTACAGACAGAACACTGAAGCTTTCTTT
NA	NA	TRBV5-1	TRBJ2-1	CASSHRDFVFNEQFF	TGCGCCAGCAGCCACCGGGACTTCGTCTTCAATGAGCAGTTCTTC
TRBD1	NA	TRBV30	TRBJ2-3	CAGQGVVDTQYF	TGTGCCGGGCAGGGGGTGGTTGATACGCAGTATTTT
TRBD1	NA	TRBV6-5	TRBJ2-7	CASSSRDRGPYEQYF	TGTGCCAGCAGTTCCCGGGACAGGGGGCCCTACGAGCAGTACTTC
NA	NA	TRBV5-4	TRBJ2-7	CASSTPGAYVYEQYF	TGTGCCAGCAGCACCCCGGGAGCCTACGTCTACGAGCAGTACTTC
TRBD1	few	TRBV19	TRBJ1-1	CASRPSRDRGAFF	TGTGCCAGTCGACCTTCCCGGGACAGGGGTGCTTTCTTT
NA	NA	TRBV11-2	TRBJ2-2	CASSLAVGELFF	TGTGCCAGCAGCTTAGCGGTCGGGGAGCTGTTTTTT
NA	NA	TRBV4-2	TRBJ2-3	CASSPWGRGRDTQYF	TGTGCCAGCAGCCCCTGGGGGCGGGGGAGGGATACGCAGTATTTT
NA	few	TRBV18	TRBJ1-1	CASSPGGARYTEAFF	TGTGCCAGCTCACCTGGCGGAGCCCGATACACTGAAGCTTTCTTT
NA	NA	TRBV12-3/TRBV12-4	TRBJ1-4	CASRPNRVAKLFF	TGTGCCAGCAGACCCAACAGGGTGGCAAAACTGTTTTTT
NA	NA	TRBV28	TRBJ2-3	CASSSSLIYRASENSTDTQYF	TGTGCCAGCAGTTCCTCCCTCATCTATCGGGCTAGCGAGAATAGCACAGATACGCAGTATTTT
TRBD1	NA	TRBV27	TRBJ1-1	CASSGQGARNTEAFF	TGTGCCAGCAGTGGACAGGGGGCGCGAAACACTGAAGCTTTCTTT
TRBD2	NA	TRBV29-1	TRBJ2-7	CSVEWGGDEQYF	TGCAGCGTTGAATGGGGGGGAGACGAGCAGTACTTC
NA	NA	TRBV6-5	TRBJ1-2	CASSYSASVTNYGYTF	TGTGCCAGCAGTTACTCGGCCTCAGTAACTAACTATGGCTACACCTTC
TRBD1	NA	TRBV7-9	TRBJ1-6	CASSSDVGKTGQNSPLHF	TGTGCCAGCAGCTCGGATGTCGGAAAGACAGGGCAGAATTCACCCCTCCACTTT
TRBD1	NA	TRBV7-2	TRBJ2-3	CASSLWTGGLDTQYF	TGTGCCAGCAGCTTATGGACAGGGGGCCTAGATACGCAGTATTTT
TRBD2	NA	TRBV7-9	TRBJ2-3	CASSLFGGADTQYF	TGTGCCAGCAGCTTATTCGGGGGGGCGGATACGCAGTATTTT
TRBD1	NA	TRBV18	TRBJ1-4	CASSPRDRDEKLFF	TGTGCCAGCTCACCGAGGGACAGGGATGAAAAACTGTTTTTT
TRBD1	NA	TRBV19	TRBJ1-5	CASSIGRTGGAGQPQHF	TGTGCCAGTAGTATAGGGAGGACAGGGGGCGCAGGGCAGCCCCAGCATTTT
NA	NA	TRBV14	TRBJ1-6	CASSRTGIGNSPLHF	TGTGCCAGCAGCCGAACAGGGATCGGAAATTCACCCCTCCACTTT
TRBD1	NA	TRBV3-1/TRBV3-2	TRBJ2-6	CASSQGLGGAGANVLTF	TGTGCCAGCAGCCAAGGATTAGGGGGCGCGGGGGCCAACGTCCTGACTTTC
NA	few	TRBV9	TRBJ2-1	CASSVTVGLTRNEQFF	TGTGCCAGCAGCGTAACGGTGGGGCTGACCCGCAATGAGCAGTTCTTC
NA	NA	TRBV3-1/TRBV3-2	TRBJ2-7	CASSLRGAYEQYF	TGTGCCAGCAGCCTGCGCGGTGCCTACGAGCAGTACTTC
NA	few	TRBV11-3	TRBJ2-3	CASSLEGAEDTQYF	TGTGCCAGCAGCTTAGAGGGGGCAGAAGATACGCAGTATTTT
TRBD2	NA	TRBV7-9	TRBJ2-7	CASSLPLAVIEEQYF	TGTGCCAGCAGCTTACCGCTAGCGGTAATAGAGGAGCAGTACTTC
NA	NA	TRBV2	TRBJ2-5	CASKSSLQETQYF	TGTGCCAGCAAGTCGTCGCTACAAGAGACCCAGTACTTC
NA	NA	TRBV2	TRBJ2-5	CASSRSAGVQETQYF	TGTGCCAGCAGTAGGTCCGCAGGGGTTCAAGAGACCCAGTACTTC
NA	NA	TRBV7-6	TRBJ2-2	CASSLPSGGLLFVSGELFF	TGTGCCAGCAGCCTTCCCTCTGGAGGGCTCCTCTTTGTCTCCGGGGAGCTGTTTTTT
NA	NA	TRBV30	TRBJ2-5	CAWSGPVGETQYF	TGTGCCTGGTCGGGTCCAGTTGGCGAGACCCAGTACTTC
NA	NA	TRBV11-3	TRBJ2-7	CASSTPGMDEQYF	TGTGCCAGCAGCACCCCGGGGATGGACGAGCAGTACTTC
TRBD2	NA	TRBV6-2/TRBV6-3	TRBJ2-1	CASSYSSGGAHEQFF	TGTGCCAGCAGTTACTCTAGCGGGGGGGCCCACGAGCAGTTCTTC
NA	NA	TRBV9	TRBJ1-1	CASSVQGNTEAFF	TGTGCCAGCAGCGTTCAGGGAAACACTGAAGCTTTCTTT
TRBD2	few	TRBV5-1	TRBJ2-3	CASSLELAEITDTQYF	TGCGCCAGCAGCTTGGAACTAGCGGAAATCACAGATACGCAGTATTTT
NA	NA	TRBV9	TRBJ2-2	CASSAESRLTGELFF	TGTGCCAGCAGCGCCGAAAGTAGACTGACCGGGGAGCTGTTTTTT
TRBD2	NA	TRBV7-2	TRBJ2-5	CASSLKGGGVVETQYF	TGTGCCAGCAGCTTAAAAGGCGGGGGGGTGGTAGAGACCCAGTACTTC
TRBD1	NA	TRBV6-5	TRBJ2-3	CASRPGTAPTDTQYF	TGTGCCAGCAGGCCCGGGACAGCACCCACAGATACGCAGTATTTT
TRBD1	NA	TRBV7-6	TRBJ1-4	CASSPRQGTNRDEKLFF	TGTGCCAGCAGCCCAAGACAGGGGACGAACCGTGATGAAAAACTGTTTTTT
NA	NA	TRBV6-5	TRBJ1-6	CATTSSYNSPLHF	TGTGCCACCACTAGCTCCTATAATTCACCCCTCCACTTT
NA	few	TRBV19	TRBJ1-5	CASNREGREDQPQHF	TGTGCCAGTAATAGGGAAGGCAGGGAGGATCAGCCCCAGCATTTT
NA	NA	TRBV3-1/TRBV3-2	TRBJ1-2	CASSSQQGLGYGYTF	TGTGCCAGCAGCAGCCAACAGGGTCTCGGCTATGGCTACACCTTC
TRBD1	NA	TRBV6-5	TRBJ1-1	CASSYPNPGGNTEAFF	TGTGCCAGCAGTTACCCGAACCCAGGGGGGAACACTGAAGCTTTCTTT
TRBD2	once	TRBV7-6	TRBJ2-3	CASSSSPLGLAGGPSQYF	TGTGCCAGCAGCTCTTCCCCCCTTGGACTAGCGGGGGGGCCGTCGCAGTATTTT
NA	NA	TRBV11-3	TRBJ2-1	CASSLDQDNEQFF	TGTGCCAGCAGCTTAGATCAGGACAATGAGCAGTTCTTC
TRBD1	NA	TRBV9	TRBJ1-5	CASSVAGTENQPQHF	TGTGCCAGCAGCGTAGCCGGGACAGAGAATCAGCCCCAGCATTTT
NA	NA	TRBV5-1	TRBJ2-5	CASSEATPGAETQYF	TGCGCCAGCAGCGAGGCGACCCCAGGGGCAGAGACCCAGTACTTC
NA	NA	TRBV6-4	TRBJ1-5	CASSTNSNQPQHF	TGTGCCAGCAGTACGAACTCGAATCAGCCCCAGCATTTT
TRBD2	NA	TRBV5-1	TRBJ2-5	CASSLDYITLAGGMGETQYF	TGCGCCAGCAGCTTGGATTATATAACGCTGGCGGGGGGTATGGGAGAGACCCAGTACTTC
NA	NA	TRBV7-8	TRBJ2-1	CASSLEGGSYNEQFF	TGTGCCAGCAGCTTAGAGGGGGGGAGCTACAATGAGCAGTTCTTC
NA	many	TRBV28	TRBJ2-2	CASSFPPSGANTGELFF	TGTGCCAGCAGTTTTCCCCCCTCGGGAGCGAACACCGGGGAGCTGTTTTTT
NA	NA	TRBV11-2	TRBJ1-4	CASSFERGTEKLFF	TGTGCCAGCAGCTTCGAGAGGGGGACTGAAAAACTGTTTTTT
NA	NA	TRBV10-3	TRBJ1-2	CAISESYRTGNGYTF	TGTGCCATCAGTGAGAGTTACAGAACAGGGAATGGCTACACCTTC
TRBD2	NA	TRBV18	TRBJ2-3	CASSPLALAGGRPPRTDTQYF	TGTGCCAGCTCACCATTAGCACTAGCGGGGGGAAGACCCCCCCGCACAGATACGCAGTATTTT
TRBD1	NA	TRBV15	TRBJ1-4	CATALDRANGKLFF	TGTGCCACCGCCCTCGACAGGGCTAATGGAAAACTGTTTTTT
NA	NA	TRBV6-5	TRBJ2-1	CASSPWTVYNEQFF	TGTGCCAGCAGTCCCTGGACAGTTTACAATGAGCAGTTCTTC
NA	NA	TRBV6-2/TRBV6-3	TRBJ1-5	CASSYLLASNQPQHF	TGTGCCAGCAGTTATTTGCTGGCCAGCAATCAGCCCCAGCATTTT
NA	once	TRBV6-1	TRBJ1-1	CASSEAVHPTEAFF	TGTGCCAGCAGTGAAGCGGTACATCCCACTGAAGCTTTCTTT